This is a list of T cell receptor beta chains from one sample in a study of blood T cell repertoires in COVID-19. Assay used: immunoSEQ multiplex PCR; TCRdb lists only in-frame clones, some missing. The sample consists of 210,000 or so clones, 84% of them appearing once. What was sequenced was PBMCs or T cells enriched from blood (not recorded which). The receptors come from a man aged 55 to 69 who had recovered from COVID-19. CDR3s include the opening cysteine and the closing phenylalanine or tryptophan. A D gene is named only where the DNA matches it firmly. Part of the rows lack a size; the others show once, few, many or a class for expanded clones.

CDR3 protein	CDR3 DNA	CDR3 length	V gene	J gene	clone size	D gene
CATSDFSGGAFEQFF	TGTGCCACCAGTGATTTCAGCGGGGGGGCCTTTGAGCAGTTCTTC	15	TRBV24-1	TRBJ2-1	.	TRBD2
CASIIQFANTGELFF	TGTGCCAGCATAATCCAGTTCGCGAACACCGGGGAGCTGTTTTTT	15	TRBV6-5	TRBJ2-2	.	.
CASSEGQEYGYTF	TGTGCCAGCTCAGAGGGACAGGAGTATGGCTACACCTTC	13	TRBV18	TRBJ1-2	.	TRBD1
CATSRGTVQETQYF	TGTGCCACCTCGAGAGGGACAGTTCAAGAGACCCAGTACTTC	14	TRBV19	TRBJ2-5	.	TRBD1
CASSYRTGDGYTF	TGTGCCAGCAGCTACCGTACAGGGGATGGCTACACCTTC	13	TRBV6-5	TRBJ1-2	.	TRBD1
CASSHRDRGKNTEAFF	TGTGCCAGCAGCCACCGGGACAGGGGGAAGAACACTGAAGCTTTCTTT	16	TRBV5-5	TRBJ1-1	.	TRBD1
CASSQSDIRPHEQYF	TGTGCCAGCAGCCAATCCGACATACGTCCCCACGAGCAGTACTTC	15	TRBV4-2	TRBJ2-7	.	.
CASSWTDGNIYEQYF	TGTGCCAGCAGCTGGACCGACGGGAATATCTACGAGCAGTACTTC	15	TRBV11-3	TRBJ2-7	once	.
CARSLNRASNSRYGYTF	TGTGCCAGAAGCCTGAACAGGGCCTCGAACTCTCGGTATGGCTACACCTTC	17	TRBV5-3	TRBJ1-2	few	.
CASSFRAGLATNEQFF	TGTGCCAGCAGCTTCAGAGCGGGACTAGCGACCAATGAGCAGTTCTTC	16	TRBV5-4	TRBJ2-1	.	TRBD2
CASSSIGGLNYGYTF	TGTGCCAGCAGCTCGATCGGGGGGCTTAACTATGGCTACACCTTC	15	TRBV5-8	TRBJ1-2	.	.
CASSLAGVWAKNIQYF	TGTGCCAGCAGCTTGGCCGGAGTCTGGGCCAAAAACATTCAGTACTTC	16	TRBV5-6	TRBJ2-4	.	.
CASSLGQRDYGYTF	TGTGCCAGCAGCTTGGGACAGCGGGACTATGGCTACACCTTC	14	TRBV5-4	TRBJ1-2	.	.
CASSGGTGEQYF	TGTGCCAGCAGCGGAGGGACAGGGGAGCAGTACTTC	12	TRBV9	TRBJ2-7	.	TRBD1
CATRDRGAEAFF	TGTGCCACCAGAGACAGGGGGGCTGAAGCTTTCTTT	12	TRBV24-1	TRBJ1-1	.	TRBD1
CASRRVRDSASLETQYF	TGTGCCAGCAGGCGGGTACGGGACAGTGCTAGTCTGGAGACCCAGTACTTC	17	TRBV5-6	TRBJ2-5	few	TRBD1
CASSFEGAYNSPLHF	TGTGCCAGCAGCTTCGAGGGGGCCTATAATTCACCCCTCCACTTT	15	TRBV7-2	TRBJ1-6	.	.
CASRKGPDNSGNTIYF	TGTGCCAGCAGAAAGGGGCCGGACAACTCTGGAAACACCATATATTTT	16	TRBV7-2	TRBJ1-3	.	.
CATSSHPGQGAPGETQYF	TGTGCCACCAGCAGTCATCCGGGACAGGGGGCACCCGGGGAGACCCAGTACTTC	18	TRBV15	TRBJ2-5	.	TRBD1
CASSPQGFQPQHF	TGTGCCAGCTCACCTCAGGGGTTTCAGCCCCAGCATTTT	13	TRBV18	TRBJ1-5	.	.
CASSRSGVYGYTF	TGTGCCAGCAGTCGCTCGGGAGTCTATGGCTACACCTTC	13	TRBV12-3/TRBV12-4	TRBJ1-2	.	.
CASSLRLAVHEQYF	TGTGCCAGCAGCTTGAGGCTAGCGGTCCACGAGCAGTACTTC	14	TRBV5-5	TRBJ2-7	.	TRBD2
CAINSGGKYEQYF	TGTGCCATCAACTCGGGGGGGAAATACGAGCAGTACTTC	13	TRBV28	TRBJ2-7	.	TRBD2
CASSEVGPYNSPLHF	TGTGCCAGCAGTGAAGTTGGGCCCTATAATTCACCCCTCCACTTT	15	TRBV2	TRBJ1-6	.	.
CASRDAEDEKLFF	TGTGCCAGCAGGGATGCGGAGGATGAAAAACTGTTTTTT	13	TRBV6-5	TRBJ1-4	.	.
CASSYDTRVPYF	TGTGCCAGCAGTTACGACACCCGTGTTCCGTACTTC	12	TRBV6-2/TRBV6-3	TRBJ2-7	.	.
CASSSSQGLSEQFF	TGTGCCAGCAGCTCGTCACAGGGATTGAGTGAGCAGTTCTTC	14	TRBV7-2	TRBJ2-1	once	.
CASSRRSSGGGQETQYF	TGTGCCAGCAGCCGCCGGTCTAGCGGGGGGGGGCAAGAGACCCAGTACTTC	17	TRBV7-2	TRBJ2-5	once	TRBD2
CASSLRRDRTNYGYTF	TGTGCCAGCTCTCTACGTCGGGACAGAACTAACTATGGCTACACCTTC	16	TRBV18	TRBJ1-2	.	TRBD1
CASSEGHLMNTEAFF	TGCGCCAGCAGTGAGGGGCACCTCATGAACACTGAAGCTTTCTTT	15	TRBV10-1	TRBJ1-1	many	.
CASILGQKDEKLFF	.	14	TRBV2	TRBJ1-4	.	.
CASSLVGGHSSYEQYF	TGTGCCAGCAGCTTAGTCGGAGGGCACAGCTCCTACGAGCAGTACTTC	16	TRBV7-2	TRBJ2-7	.	.
CASSNRVSYQPQHF	TGTGCCAGTAGCAACAGGGTCAGCTATCAGCCCCAGCATTTT	14	TRBV19	TRBJ1-5	.	.
CASNDQGDGYTF	TGTGCCAGTAACGACCAGGGGGATGGCTACACCTTC	12	TRBV19	TRBJ1-2	.	TRBD1
CASSPGLAGVGEQYF	TGTGCCAGCAGCCCCGGGCTAGCGGGGGTCGGCGAGCAGTACTTC	15	TRBV7-2	TRBJ2-7	.	TRBD2
CASSSLAGAYNEQFF	TGTGCCAGCAGCTCACTAGCGGGGGCCTACAATGAGCAGTTCTTC	15	TRBV5-6	TRBJ2-1	.	TRBD2
CASSLFTGGFSTSTRSGANVLTF	TGTGCCAGCAGCTTATTTACAGGGGGCTTTTCCACCTCGACGCGTTCTGGGGCCAACGTCCTGACTTTC	23	TRBV13	TRBJ2-6	.	TRBD1
CASSESALRGEQFF	TGCGCCAGCAGTGAGTCGGCTCTCCGGGGTGAGCAGTTCTTC	14	TRBV10-1	TRBJ2-1	.	.
CASSRGRIQETQYF	TGTGCCAGCAGCCGGGGTCGGATCCAAGAGACCCAGTACTTC	14	TRBV7-9	TRBJ2-5	.	.
CASSTPRGGGNEQFF	TGCGCCAGCAGCACCCCCCGCGGGGGGGGCAATGAGCAGTTCTTC	15	TRBV5-1	TRBJ2-1	.	TRBD2
CASRPGSGGWETQYF	TGTGCCAGCCGGCCGGGGAGCGGGGGATGGGAGACCCAGTACTTC	15	TRBV9	TRBJ2-5	.	TRBD2
CASSLGPGVRQQFF	TGTGCCAGCAGCTTGGGGCCGGGTGTCAGGCAGCAGTTCTTC	14	TRBV7-9	TRBJ2-1	.	.
CASNPGQNNYGYTF	TGTGCCAGCAACCCGGGACAGAATAACTATGGCTACACCTTC	14	TRBV2	TRBJ1-2	once	TRBD1
CATSDSGTVDTQYF	TGTGCCACCAGTGATTCCGGGACAGTGGATACGCAGTATTTT	14	TRBV24-1	TRBJ2-3	.	TRBD1
CASSPGTGSNSPLHF	TGTGCCAGCTCACCTGGGACAGGGAGTAATTCACCCCTCCACTTT	15	TRBV18	TRBJ1-6	.	TRBD1
CAISDHPGDTARQFF	TGTGCCATCAGTGATCACCCCGGGGACACGGCGCGGCAGTTCTTC	15	TRBV10-3	TRBJ2-1	.	.
CSALTGSVSGYTF	TGCAGCGCACTGACAGGGTCGGTCAGCGGCTACACCTTC	13	TRBV29-1	TRBJ1-2	.	TRBD1
CATSDSDRNYGYTF	TGTGCCACCAGTGATTCGGACAGAAACTATGGCTACACCTTC	14	TRBV24-1	TRBJ1-2	.	.
CASSPYPGGEQYF	TGTGCCAGCAGCCCCTACCCGGGGGGCGAGCAGTACTTC	13	TRBV7-3	TRBJ2-7	.	TRBD2
CASRYSGTSSYEQYF	TGCGCCAGCAGATATTCCGGGACAAGCTCCTACGAGCAGTACTTC	15	TRBV5-1	TRBJ2-7	.	.
CASSLHRTGFISDTQYF	TGTGCCAGCAGCTTACACAGGACAGGGTTTATTTCAGATACGCAGTATTTT	17	TRBV7-2	TRBJ2-3	.	TRBD1
CASSQAPSGLHGELFF	TGCGCCAGCAGCCAAGCGCCCTCTGGACTGCACGGGGAGCTGTTTTTT	16	TRBV4-1	TRBJ2-2	.	.